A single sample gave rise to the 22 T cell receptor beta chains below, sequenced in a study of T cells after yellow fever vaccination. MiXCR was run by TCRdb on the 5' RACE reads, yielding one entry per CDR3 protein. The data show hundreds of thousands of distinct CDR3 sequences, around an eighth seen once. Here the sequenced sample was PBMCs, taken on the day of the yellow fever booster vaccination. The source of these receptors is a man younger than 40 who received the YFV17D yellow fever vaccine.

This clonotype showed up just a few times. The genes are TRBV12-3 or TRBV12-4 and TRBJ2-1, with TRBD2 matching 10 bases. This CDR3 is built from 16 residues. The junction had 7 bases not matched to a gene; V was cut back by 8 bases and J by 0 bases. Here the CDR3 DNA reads TGTGCCAGCCTGTATAGCGGGGGGAGCTCCTACAATGAGCAGTTCTTC. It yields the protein CASLYSGGSSYNEQFF.

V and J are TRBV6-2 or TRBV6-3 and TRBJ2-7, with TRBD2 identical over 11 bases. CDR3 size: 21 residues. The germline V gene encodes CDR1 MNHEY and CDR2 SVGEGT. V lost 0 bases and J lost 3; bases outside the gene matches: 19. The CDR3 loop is CASSYSFQMTATSGSDYEQYF. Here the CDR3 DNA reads TGTGCCAGCAGTTACTCGTTCCAGATGACAGCAACTAGCGGGAGTGACTACGAGCAGTACTTC.

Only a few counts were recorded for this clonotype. CDR3 sequence reads: CAPHPPRRAFF. DNA of the CDR3: TGTGCCCCACACCCCCCCCGCCGAGCTTTCTTT. The V call is TRBV30, the J call TRBJ1-1; D gene ambiguous. CDR1 and CDR2 (germline): GTSNPN, SVGIG (reference sequence). The V and J ends lost 8 bases and 10 bases respectively, with 17 bases between them. The CDR3 length is 11 residues.

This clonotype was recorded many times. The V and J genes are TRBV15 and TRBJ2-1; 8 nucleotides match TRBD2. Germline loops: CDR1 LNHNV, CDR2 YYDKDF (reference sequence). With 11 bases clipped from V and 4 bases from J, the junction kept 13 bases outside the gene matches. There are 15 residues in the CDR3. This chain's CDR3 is CASSPFSGKYNEQFF. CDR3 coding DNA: TGTGCCTCCTCACCTTTTAGCGGGAAATACAATGAGCAGTTCTTC.

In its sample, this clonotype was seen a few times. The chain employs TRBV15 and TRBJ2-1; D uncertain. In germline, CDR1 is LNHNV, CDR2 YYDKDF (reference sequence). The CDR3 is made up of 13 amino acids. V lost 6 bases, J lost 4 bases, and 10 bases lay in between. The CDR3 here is CATREDTYNEQFF. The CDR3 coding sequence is TGTGCCACCAGGGAAGACACATACAATGAGCAGTTCTTC.

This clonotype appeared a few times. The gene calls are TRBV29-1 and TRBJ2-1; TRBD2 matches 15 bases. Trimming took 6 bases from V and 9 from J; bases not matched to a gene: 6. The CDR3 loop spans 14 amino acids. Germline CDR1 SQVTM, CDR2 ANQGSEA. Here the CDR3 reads CSVAGLAGGPEQFF. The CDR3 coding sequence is TGCAGCGTGGCTGGACTAGCGGGAGGGCCTGAGCAGTTCTTC.

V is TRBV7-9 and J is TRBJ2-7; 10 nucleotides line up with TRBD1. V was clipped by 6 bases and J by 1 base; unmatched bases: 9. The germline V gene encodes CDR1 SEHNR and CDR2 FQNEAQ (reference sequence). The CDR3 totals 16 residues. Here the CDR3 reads CASSYPGQGSSYEQYF. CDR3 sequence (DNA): TGTGCCAGCAGTTACCCGGGACAGGGGTCTTCCTACGAGCAGTACTTC.

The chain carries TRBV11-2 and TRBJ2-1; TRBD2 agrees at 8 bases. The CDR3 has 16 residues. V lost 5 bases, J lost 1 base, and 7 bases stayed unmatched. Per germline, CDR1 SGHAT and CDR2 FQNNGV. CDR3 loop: CASSRHSGISYNEQFF. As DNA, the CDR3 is TGTGCCAGCAGCAGACATAGCGGGATATCCTACAATGAGCAGTTCTTC.

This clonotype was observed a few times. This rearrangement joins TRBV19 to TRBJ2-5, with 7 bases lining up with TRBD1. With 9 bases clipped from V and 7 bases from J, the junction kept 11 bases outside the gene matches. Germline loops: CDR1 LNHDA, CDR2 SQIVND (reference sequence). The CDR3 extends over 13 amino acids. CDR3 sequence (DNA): TGTGCCAGCGGGGACAGAGCAAGAGGGACCCAGTACTTC. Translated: CASGDRARGTQYF.

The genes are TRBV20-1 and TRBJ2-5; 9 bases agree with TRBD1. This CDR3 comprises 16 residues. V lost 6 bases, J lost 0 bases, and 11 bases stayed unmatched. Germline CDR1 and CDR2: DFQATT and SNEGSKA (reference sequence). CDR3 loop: CSASRDRDTYQETQYF. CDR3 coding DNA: TGCAGTGCCAGCCGGGACAGGGATACATACCAAGAGACCCAGTACTTC.

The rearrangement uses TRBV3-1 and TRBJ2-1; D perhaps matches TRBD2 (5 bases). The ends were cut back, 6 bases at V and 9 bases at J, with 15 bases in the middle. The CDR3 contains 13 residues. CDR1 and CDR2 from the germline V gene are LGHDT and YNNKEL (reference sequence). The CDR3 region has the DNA TGTGCCAGCAGACAGAGTAGCGTGGGTGAGCAGTTCTTC. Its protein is CASRQSSVGEQFF.

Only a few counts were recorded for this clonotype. The CDR3 DNA is TGTGCCAGCAGCTTAATTAGCGGGGCCGAGACCCAGTACTTC. Encoded protein: CASSLISGAETQYF. This sequence joins TRBV7-9 and TRBJ2-5; 8 nucleotides line up with TRBD2. Germline V gene data show CDR1 as SEHNR and CDR2 as FQNEAQ (reference sequence). The CDR3 has 14 amino acids. With V trimmed by 2 bases and J by 5 bases, 4 bases remained unmatched.

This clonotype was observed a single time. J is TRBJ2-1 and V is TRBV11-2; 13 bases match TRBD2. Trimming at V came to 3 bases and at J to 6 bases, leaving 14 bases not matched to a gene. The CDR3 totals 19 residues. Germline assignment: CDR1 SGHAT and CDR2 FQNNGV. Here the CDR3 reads CASSFVRLSGLAGVNEQFF. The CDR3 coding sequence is TGTGCCAGCAGCTTCGTTCGGCTATCTGGACTAGCGGGAGTCAATGAGCAGTTCTTC.

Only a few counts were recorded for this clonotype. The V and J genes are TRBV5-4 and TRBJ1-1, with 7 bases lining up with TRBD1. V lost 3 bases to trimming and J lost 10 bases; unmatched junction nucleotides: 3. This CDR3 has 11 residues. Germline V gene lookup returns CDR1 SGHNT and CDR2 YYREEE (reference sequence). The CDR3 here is CASSSTGVAFF. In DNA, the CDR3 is TGTGCCAGCAGCTCCACAGGGGTAGCTTTCTTT.

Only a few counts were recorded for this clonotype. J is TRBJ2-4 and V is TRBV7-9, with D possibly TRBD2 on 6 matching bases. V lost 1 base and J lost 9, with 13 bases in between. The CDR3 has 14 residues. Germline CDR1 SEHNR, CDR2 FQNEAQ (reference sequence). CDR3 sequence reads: CASSLVGGASIQYF. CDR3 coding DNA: TGTGCCAGCAGCTTAGTCGGAGGGGCTAGCATTCAGTACTTC.

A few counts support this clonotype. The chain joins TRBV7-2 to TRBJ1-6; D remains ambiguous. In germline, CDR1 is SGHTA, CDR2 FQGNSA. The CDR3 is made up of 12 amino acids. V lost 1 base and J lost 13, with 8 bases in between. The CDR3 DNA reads TGTGCCAGCAGCTTAGTGGCCCTCCCCCTCCACTTT. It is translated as CASSLVALPLHF.

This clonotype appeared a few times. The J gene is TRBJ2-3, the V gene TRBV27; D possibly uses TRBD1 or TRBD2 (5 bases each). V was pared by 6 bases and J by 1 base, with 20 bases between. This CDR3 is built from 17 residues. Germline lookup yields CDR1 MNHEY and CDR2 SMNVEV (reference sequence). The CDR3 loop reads CASSGGRGVLGTDTQYF. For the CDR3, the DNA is TGTGCCAGCAGCGGTGGCCGGGGCGTTCTTGGCACAGATACGCAGTATTTT.

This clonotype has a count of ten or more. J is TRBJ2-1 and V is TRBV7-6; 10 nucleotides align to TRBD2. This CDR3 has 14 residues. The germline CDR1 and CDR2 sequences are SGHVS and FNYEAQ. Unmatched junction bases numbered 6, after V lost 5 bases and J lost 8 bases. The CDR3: CASSRGLADHEQFF. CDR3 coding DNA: TGTGCCAGCAGCCGTGGACTAGCGGACCATGAGCAGTTCTTC.

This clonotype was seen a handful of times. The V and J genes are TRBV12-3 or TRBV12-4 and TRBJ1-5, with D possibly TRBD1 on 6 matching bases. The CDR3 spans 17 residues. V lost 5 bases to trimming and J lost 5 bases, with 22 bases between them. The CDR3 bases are TGTGCCAGCAGTCTAATTATGGGTTGGGGGGCTCATCAGCCCCAGCATTTT. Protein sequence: CASSLIMGWGAHQPQHF.

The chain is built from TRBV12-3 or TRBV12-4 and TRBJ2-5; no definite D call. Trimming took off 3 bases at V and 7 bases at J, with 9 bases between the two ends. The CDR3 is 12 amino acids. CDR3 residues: CASSFPASTQYF. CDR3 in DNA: TGTGCCAGCAGTTTCCCAGCATCGACCCAGTACTTC.

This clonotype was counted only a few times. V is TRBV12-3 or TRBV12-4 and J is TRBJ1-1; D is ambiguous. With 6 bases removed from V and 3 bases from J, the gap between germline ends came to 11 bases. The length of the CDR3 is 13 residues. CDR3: CASRRGLDTEAFF. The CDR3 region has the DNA TGTGCCAGCAGGCGGGGATTGGACACTGAAGCTTTCTTT.

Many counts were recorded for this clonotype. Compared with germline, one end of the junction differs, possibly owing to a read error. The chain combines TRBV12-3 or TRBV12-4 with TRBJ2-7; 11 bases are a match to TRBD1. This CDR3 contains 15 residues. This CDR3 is CASSLGTGGSYEQYF. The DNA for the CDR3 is TGCGCCAGCAGCTTAGGGACAGGGGGCTCCTACGAGCAGTACTTC.